This T cell receptor beta chain was profiled in a study of T cells after yellow fever vaccination. It was through 5'RACE template switching that TCR cDNA was made, with a universal primer site and UMIs added. TCRdb re-derived calls from the 5' RACE reads in MiXCR, one entry per CDR3 protein. The table lists about 96,000 distinct CDR3 sequences, around 9.8% of them singletons. General study results and limits: Most clones from primary vaccination were detected again post-booster (about 95% CD4, 70% to 90% CD8). The presence of abundant clonotypes contaminating from the bulk population was possible in FACS-sorted repertoires. Researchers report a weaker secondary response that nonetheless peaked faster, day 5 versus 15.

With 6 bases removed from V and 5 bases from J, the gap between germline ends came to 7 bases. From germline, CDR1 is MNHEY and CDR2 SVGEGT. The CDR3 sequence is 11 residues long. The TCR comes from a man aged 18 to 29 who received the YFV17D yellow fever vaccine. The rearrangement uses TRBV6-2 or TRBV6-3 and TRBJ2-5; no reliable D call. This specimen was CD8+ T cells not binding an NS4B(214-222) dextramer, sorted from PBMCs, taken more than 14 days after the first yellow fever vaccination. This chain's CDR3 is CASSHPETQYF. The CDR3 bases are TGTGCCAGCAGCCACCCCGAGACCCAGTACTTC.